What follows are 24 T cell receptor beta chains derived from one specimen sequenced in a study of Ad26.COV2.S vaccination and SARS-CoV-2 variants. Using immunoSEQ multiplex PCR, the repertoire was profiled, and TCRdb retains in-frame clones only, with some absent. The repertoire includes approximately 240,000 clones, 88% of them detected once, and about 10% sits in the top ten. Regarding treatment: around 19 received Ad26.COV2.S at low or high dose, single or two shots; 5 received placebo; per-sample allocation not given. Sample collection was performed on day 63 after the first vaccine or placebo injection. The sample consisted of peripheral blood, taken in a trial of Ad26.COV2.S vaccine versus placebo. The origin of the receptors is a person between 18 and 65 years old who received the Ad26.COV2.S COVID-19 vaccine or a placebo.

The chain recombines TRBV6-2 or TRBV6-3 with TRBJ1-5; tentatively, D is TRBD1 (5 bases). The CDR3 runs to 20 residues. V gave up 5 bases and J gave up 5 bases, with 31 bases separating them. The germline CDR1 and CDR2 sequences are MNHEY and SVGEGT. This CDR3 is CASSPGTRRSAGYRHQPQHF. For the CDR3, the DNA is TGTGCCAGCAGTCCCGGGACTCGACGGAGCGCGGGGTATAGGCATCAGCCCCAGCATTTT.

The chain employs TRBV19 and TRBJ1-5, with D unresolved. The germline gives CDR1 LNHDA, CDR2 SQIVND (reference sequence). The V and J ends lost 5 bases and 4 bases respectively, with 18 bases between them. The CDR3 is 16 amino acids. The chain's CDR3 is CASSRRGPNINQPQHF. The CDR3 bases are TGTGCCAGTAGTCGCCGAGGGCCAAATATTAATCAGCCCCAGCATTTT.

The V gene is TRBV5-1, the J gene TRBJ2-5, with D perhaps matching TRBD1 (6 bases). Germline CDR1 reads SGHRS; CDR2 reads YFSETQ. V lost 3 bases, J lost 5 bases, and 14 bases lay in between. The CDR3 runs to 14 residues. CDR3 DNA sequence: TGCGCCAGCAGCTCGAACAGGGTTTGGGAGACCCAGTACTTC. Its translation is CASSSNRVWETQYF.

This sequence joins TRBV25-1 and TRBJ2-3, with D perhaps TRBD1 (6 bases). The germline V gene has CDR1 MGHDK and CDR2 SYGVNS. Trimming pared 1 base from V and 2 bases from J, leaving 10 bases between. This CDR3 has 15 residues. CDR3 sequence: CASSEFAGATDTQYF. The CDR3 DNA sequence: TGTGCCAGCAGTGAATTCGCAGGGGCCACAGATACGCAGTATTTT. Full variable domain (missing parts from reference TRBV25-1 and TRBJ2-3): EADIYQTPRYLVIGTGKKITLECSQTMGHDKMYWYQQDPGMELHLIHYSYGVNSTEKGDLSSESTVSRIRTEHFPLTLESARPSHTSQYLCASSEFAGATDTQYFGPGTRLTVL.

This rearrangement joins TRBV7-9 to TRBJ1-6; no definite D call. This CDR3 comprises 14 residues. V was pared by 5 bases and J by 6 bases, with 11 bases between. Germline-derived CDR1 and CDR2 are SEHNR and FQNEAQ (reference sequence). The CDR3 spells CASSLGWANSPLHF. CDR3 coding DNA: TGTGCCAGCAGCCTGGGGTGGGCTAATTCACCCCTCCACTTT. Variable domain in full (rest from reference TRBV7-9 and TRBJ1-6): DTGVSQNPRHKITKRGQNVTFRCDPISEHNRLYWYRQTLGQGPEFLTYFQNEAQLEKSRLLSDRFSAERPKGSFSTLEIQRTEQGDSAMYLCASSLGWANSPLHFGNGTRLTVT.

CDR3 sequence: CAWSVRRTAYEQYF. The CDR3, as DNA: TGTGCCTGGAGTGTACGAAGGACGGCCTACGAGCAGTACTTC. The chain joins TRBV30 to TRBJ2-7; D gene ambiguous. Deletions cut 0 bases from V and 2 bases from J, with 11 bases between. Germline CDR1 GTSNPN, CDR2 SVGIG (reference sequence). The CDR3 is 14 amino acids.

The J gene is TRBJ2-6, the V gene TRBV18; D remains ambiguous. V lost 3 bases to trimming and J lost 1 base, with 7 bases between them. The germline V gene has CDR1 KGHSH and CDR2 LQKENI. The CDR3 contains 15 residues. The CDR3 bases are TGTGCCAGCTCACCCCCCTTATCTGGGGCCAACGTCCTGACTTTC. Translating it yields CASSPPLSGANVLTF.

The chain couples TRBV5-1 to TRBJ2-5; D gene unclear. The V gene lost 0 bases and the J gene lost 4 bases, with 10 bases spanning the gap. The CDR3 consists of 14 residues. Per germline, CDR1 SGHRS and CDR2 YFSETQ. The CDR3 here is CASSLGVSGETQYF. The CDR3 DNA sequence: TGCGCCAGCAGCTTGGGGGTCTCGGGAGAGACCCAGTACTTC.

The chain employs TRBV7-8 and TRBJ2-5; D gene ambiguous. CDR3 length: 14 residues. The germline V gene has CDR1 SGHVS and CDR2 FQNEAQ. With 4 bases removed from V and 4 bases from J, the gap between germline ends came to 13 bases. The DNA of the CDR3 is TGTGCCAGCAGCTCCCTCCCCTCGGTAGAGACCCAGTACTTC. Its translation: CASSSLPSVETQYF.

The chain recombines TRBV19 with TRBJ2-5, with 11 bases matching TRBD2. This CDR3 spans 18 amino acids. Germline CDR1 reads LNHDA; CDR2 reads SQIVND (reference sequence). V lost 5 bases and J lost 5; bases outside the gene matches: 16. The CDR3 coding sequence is TGTGCCAGTAGTTCCTTCGGGACTAGCGGATTTAAGGGGGAGACCCAGTACTTC. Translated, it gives CASSSFGTSGFKGETQYF.

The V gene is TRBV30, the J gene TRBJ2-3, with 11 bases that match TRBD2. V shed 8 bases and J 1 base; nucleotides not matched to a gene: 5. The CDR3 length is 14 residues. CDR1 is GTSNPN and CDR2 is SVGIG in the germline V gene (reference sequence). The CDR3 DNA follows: TGTGCCAGTAGCGGGGGGGCTCGCACAGATACGCAGTATTTT. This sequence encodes CASSGGARTDTQYF.

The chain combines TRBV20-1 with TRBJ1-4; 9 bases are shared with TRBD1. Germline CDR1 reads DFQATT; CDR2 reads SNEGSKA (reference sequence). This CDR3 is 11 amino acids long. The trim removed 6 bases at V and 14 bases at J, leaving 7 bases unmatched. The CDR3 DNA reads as TGCAGTGCATGGACAGGGGTTATTCTGTTTTTT. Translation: CSAWTGVILFF.

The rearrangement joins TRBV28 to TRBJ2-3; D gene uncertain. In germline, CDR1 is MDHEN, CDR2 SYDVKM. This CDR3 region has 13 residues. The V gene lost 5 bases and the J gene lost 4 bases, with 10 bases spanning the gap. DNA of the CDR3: TGTGCCAGCAGTCCCGACCCACCAGATACGCAGTATTTT. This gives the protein CASSPDPPDTQYF.

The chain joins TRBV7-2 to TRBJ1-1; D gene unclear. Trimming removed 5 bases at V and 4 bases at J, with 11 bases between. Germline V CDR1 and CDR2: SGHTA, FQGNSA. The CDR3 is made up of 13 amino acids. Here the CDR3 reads CASSLQRGTEAFF. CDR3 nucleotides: TGTGCCAGCAGCCTGCAACGGGGCACTGAAGCTTTCTTT.

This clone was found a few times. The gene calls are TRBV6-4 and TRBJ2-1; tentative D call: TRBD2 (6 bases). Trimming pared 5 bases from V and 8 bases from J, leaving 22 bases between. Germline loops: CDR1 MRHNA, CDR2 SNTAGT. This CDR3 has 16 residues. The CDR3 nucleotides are TGTGCCAGCAGTCCCGTGGGGGGAGGTGGGCAGGATGAGCAGTTCTTC. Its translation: CASSPVGGGGQDEQFF.

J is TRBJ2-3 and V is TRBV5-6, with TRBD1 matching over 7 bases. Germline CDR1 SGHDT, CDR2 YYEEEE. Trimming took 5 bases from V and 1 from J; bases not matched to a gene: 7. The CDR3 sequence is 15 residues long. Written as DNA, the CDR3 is TGTGCCAGCAGTCTGATCGGGACAGGCACAGATACGCAGTATTTT. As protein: CASSLIGTGTDTQYF.

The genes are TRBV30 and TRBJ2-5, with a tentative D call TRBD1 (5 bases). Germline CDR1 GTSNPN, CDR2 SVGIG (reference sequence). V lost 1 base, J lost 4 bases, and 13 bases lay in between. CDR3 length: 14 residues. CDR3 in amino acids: CAWSGVPGAETQYF. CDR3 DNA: TGTGCCTGGAGTGGGGTCCCTGGGGCAGAGACCCAGTACTTC.

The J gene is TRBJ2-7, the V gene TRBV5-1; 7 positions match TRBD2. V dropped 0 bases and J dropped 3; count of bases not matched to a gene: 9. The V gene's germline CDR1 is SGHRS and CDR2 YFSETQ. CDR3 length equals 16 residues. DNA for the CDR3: TGCGCCAGCAGCTTGGGGTTCGGCAGGGAGGGCTACGAGCAGTACTTC. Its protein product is CASSLGFGREGYEQYF.

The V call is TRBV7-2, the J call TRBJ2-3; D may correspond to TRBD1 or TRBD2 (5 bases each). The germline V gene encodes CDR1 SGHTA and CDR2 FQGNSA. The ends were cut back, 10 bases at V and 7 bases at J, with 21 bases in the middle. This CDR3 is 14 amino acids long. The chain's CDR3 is CATLRDPATNTQYF. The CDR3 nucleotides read TGTGCCACTCTCCGGGACCCGGCGACAAATACGCAGTATTTT.

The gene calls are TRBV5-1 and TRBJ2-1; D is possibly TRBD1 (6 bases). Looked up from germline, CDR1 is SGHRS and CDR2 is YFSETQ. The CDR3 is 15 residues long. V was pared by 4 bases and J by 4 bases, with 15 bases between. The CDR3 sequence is CASSLGGQRYNEQFF. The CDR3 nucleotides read TGCGCCAGCAGCCTTGGAGGACAGCGGTACAATGAGCAGTTCTTC.

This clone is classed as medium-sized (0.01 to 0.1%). The CDR3: CASSQDTAATNTGELFF. The CDR3, as DNA: TGCGCCAGCAGCCAAGATACGGCAGCCACGAACACCGGGGAGCTGTTTTTT. V usage is TRBV4-3 and J usage is TRBJ2-2; D is unresolved. Germline lookup yields CDR1 LGHNA and CDR2 YSLEER. Trimming stripped 0 bases from V and 0 bases from J, with 11 bases between. The CDR3 is made up of 17 amino acids.

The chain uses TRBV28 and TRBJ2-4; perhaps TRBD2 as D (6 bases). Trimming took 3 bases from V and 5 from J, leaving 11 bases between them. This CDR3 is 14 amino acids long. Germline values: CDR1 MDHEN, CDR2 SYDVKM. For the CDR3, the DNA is TGTGCCAGCAGTTTCTCCGGGAGTCAAAACATTCAGTACTTC. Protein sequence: CASSFSGSQNIQYF. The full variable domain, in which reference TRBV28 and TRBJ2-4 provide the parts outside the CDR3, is DVKVTQSSRYLVKRTGEKVFLECVQDMDHENMFWYRQDPGLGLRLIYFSYDVKMKEKGDIPEGYSVSREKKERFSLILESASTNQTSMYLCASSFSGSQNIQYFGAGTRLSVL.

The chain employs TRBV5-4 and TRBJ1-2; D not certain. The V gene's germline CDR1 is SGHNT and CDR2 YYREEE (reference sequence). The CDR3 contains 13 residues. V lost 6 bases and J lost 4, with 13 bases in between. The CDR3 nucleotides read TGTGCCAGCACCACATTGGACGGCTATGGCTACACCTTC. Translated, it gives CASTTLDGYGYTF.

The CDR3 region is CASSFRDNGYSPLHF. CDR3 coding DNA: TGTGCCAGCAGTTTTCGGGACAATGGATATTCACCCCTCCACTTT. The chain uses TRBV28 and TRBJ1-6, with D perhaps TRBD1 (6 bases). Germline V gene sequence: CDR1 MDHEN, CDR2 SYDVKM. Deletions cut 3 bases from V and 8 bases from J, with 14 bases between. There are 15 residues in the CDR3.